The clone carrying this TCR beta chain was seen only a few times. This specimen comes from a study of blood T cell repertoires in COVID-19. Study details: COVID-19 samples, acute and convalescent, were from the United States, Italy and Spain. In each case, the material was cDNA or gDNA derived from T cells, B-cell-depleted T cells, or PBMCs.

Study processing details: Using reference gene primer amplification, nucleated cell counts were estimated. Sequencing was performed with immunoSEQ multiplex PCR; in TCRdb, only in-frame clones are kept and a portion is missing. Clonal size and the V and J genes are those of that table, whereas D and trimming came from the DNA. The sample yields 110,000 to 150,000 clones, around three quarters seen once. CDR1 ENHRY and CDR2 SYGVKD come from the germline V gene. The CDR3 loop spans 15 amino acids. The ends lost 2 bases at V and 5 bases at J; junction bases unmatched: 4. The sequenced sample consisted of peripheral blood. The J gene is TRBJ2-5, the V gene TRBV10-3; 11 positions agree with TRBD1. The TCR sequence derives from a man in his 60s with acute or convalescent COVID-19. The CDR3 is CAISEQDRGLETQYF. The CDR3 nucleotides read TGTGCCATCAGTGAGCAGGACAGGGGGCTGGAGACCCAGTACTTC.